This entry is about one T cell receptor (beta chain). Its antigen is still unknown. Some clones are missing from TCRdb's copy, which holds only in-frame ones; the method was immunoSEQ multiplex PCR. Counted here are approximately 69,000 clones, roughly 84% occurring once; the ten biggest clones make up about 8%. The sample is drawn from a study of OX40 agonist ivuxolimab in advanced cancers. In the study overall: Prior therapy, whether anti-PD-1, anti-PD-L1 or anti-CTLA-4, was allowed, and roughly 41% had some.

Study results and limitations: The antigens recognized by the expanded peripheral T cells, that is their antigen specificity, were not determined. The study found that CD8+ T cells averaged more expanded clones than CD4+.

Systemic immunosuppression or autoimmune disease history was grounds to exclude patients. The starting material was CD4+ or CD8+ T cells sorted from blood, obtained in a trial of the OX40 agonist ivuxolimab. The origin of this receptor is an adult with an advanced solid tumor such as melanoma, head and neck, liver or kidney cancer.

The CDR3 spells CSVVRQGTFEQYF. The CDR3 DNA reads as TGCAGCGTTGTACGACAGGGTACTTTCGAGCAGTACTTC. The rearrangement uses TRBV29-1 and TRBJ2-7; TRBD1 agrees at 7 bases. The CDR3 has 13 amino acids. Germline CDR1 reads SQVTM; CDR2 reads ANQGSEA. V trimming: 4 bases; J trimming: 6 bases; junction bases outside the gene matches: 9.